Sequencing of this T cell receptor beta chain was carried out in a study of T cell changes during pregnancy in multiple sclerosis. Profiling relied on immunoSEQ multiplex PCR, and the TCRdb table lists in-frame clones only, not all of them. The sample carries around 40,000 clones, about 92% recorded once. CDR3 length: 15 residues. Germline V gene lookup returns CDR1 LGHNA and CDR2 YNFKEQ. The V end lost 3 bases, the J end lost 4 bases, and 12 bases lay between the germline ends. The origin of this receptor is a female donor with multiple sclerosis, enrolled in a pregnancy study. The J gene is TRBJ2-2, the V gene TRBV4-2; TRBD2 might be the D (6 bases). The sample was CD8+ T cells from peripheral blood mononuclear cells, taken in the third trimester of pregnancy. CDR3 sequence reads: CASSQGLEATGELFF. In DNA form, the CDR3 reads TGTGCCAGCAGCCAGGGACTGGAAGCCACCGGGGAGCTGTTTTTT.